Included here is one T cell receptor (beta chain) sequence, with context. The data were taken from a study of OX40 agonist ivuxolimab in advanced cancers. Across the study: Melanoma, hepatocellular carcinoma, head and neck or renal cell cancer occurred in dose-escalation patients. Averaging approximately 60 years in age, with a range of about 20 to 90, the cohort was approximately 83% male. Under the entry rules, prior anti-PD-1, anti-PD-L1 or anti-CTLA-4 therapy was allowed, and roughly 41% had some.

Sequencing used immunoSEQ multiplex PCR; TCRdb keeps in-frame clones, though not all of them. This table holds about 88,000 clones, more than 80% found once. The CDR3 runs 13 residues. Trimming shortened V by 3 bases and J by 1 base, and 7 bases separated the two germline ends. The V gene's germline CDR1 is SGHTS and CDR2 YDEGEE. The chain couples TRBV5-8 to TRBJ2-5; a possible D gene is TRBD2 (6 bases). Material: CD4+ or CD8+ T cells sorted from blood, obtained in a trial of the OX40 agonist ivuxolimab. The receptor was isolated from an adult with an advanced solid tumor such as melanoma, head and neck, liver or kidney cancer. The CDR3 DNA reads as TGTGCCAGCAGCTGGGGGGTCCAAGAGACCCAGTACTTC. This encodes CASSWGVQETQYF.